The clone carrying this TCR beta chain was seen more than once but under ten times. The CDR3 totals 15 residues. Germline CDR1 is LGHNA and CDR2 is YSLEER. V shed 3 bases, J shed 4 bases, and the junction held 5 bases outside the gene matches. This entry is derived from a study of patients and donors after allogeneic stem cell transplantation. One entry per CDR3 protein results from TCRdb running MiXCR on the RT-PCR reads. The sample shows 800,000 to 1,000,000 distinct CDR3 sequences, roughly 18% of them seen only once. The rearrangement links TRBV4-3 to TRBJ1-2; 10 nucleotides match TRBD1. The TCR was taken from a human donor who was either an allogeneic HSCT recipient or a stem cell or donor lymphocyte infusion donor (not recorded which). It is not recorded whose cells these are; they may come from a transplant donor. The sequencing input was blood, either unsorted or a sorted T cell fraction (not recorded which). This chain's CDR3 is CASSQQTGGVYGYTF. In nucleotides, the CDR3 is TGCGCCAGCAGCCAGCAGACAGGGGGCGTCTATGGCTACACCTTC.